This TCR beta chain was profiled in a study of human T cells and chemical hapten exposure (dated by TCRdb to the early 2020s). With regard to the full study: For sensitization, 2% DPC in acetone was applied to a 2 cm by 2 cm area of upper inner arm skin. Throughout the approximately 23-week study period, patients were also given weekly therapeutic DPC doses on the scalp. Blood was sampled from patients pre-sensitization (week 0) and at 2, 6 and about 24 weeks after DPC sensitization. Roughly 30 alopecia patients provided blood for TCR sequencing at one to four time points (pre-sensitization, 2, 6 and 24 weeks). Libraries were pooled for sequencing, and per-sample TCR yields varied mainly because of small differences in library volumes within the pool. In alopecia patients, the study followed how the peripheral blood TCR repertoire changed in vivo over primary and secondary sensitization to diphenylcyclopropenone (DPC), a hapten. Patch testing was performed on the upper back with Finn chambers containing 0.01% DPC, and the patch tests were scored after 6 days according to International Contact Dermatitis Research Group standards. Alopecia areata with under or over 50% scalp involvement, alopecia totalis and alopecia universalis were represented in the patient cohort, which was mostly female.

CDR1 and CDR2, per the germline V gene (reference sequence), are SEHNR and FQNEAQ. V and J lose 5 bases and 4 bases, and a span of 17 bases separates them. The CDR3 contains 15 residues, cysteine and phenylalanine counted. The retained sequence is limited to the CDR3, 45 bases, with the frame set at the first base. About this clonotype itself: This receptor's antigen is unknown. No base quality information exists; no much larger clone differs at one position.

What this sample's time point label stands for: patch test 1, 2 weeks after DPC sensitization. Per the publication, the treatment or condition label means: therapeutic diphenylcyclopropenone sensitization with weekly scalp DPC. At every patch-test visit, the blood draw took place before the patch test was put on. To be eligible, patients had to be aged 18 to 70, diagnosed with alopecia and judged suitable for DPC therapy, while pregnant patients were excluded. Unfractionated whole blood was collected in Tempus Blood RNA tubes, and total RNA was extracted from that blood. The library was made by RACE. The listed sequencing device is NextSeq 500. During library preparation, unique molecular identifiers were attached to individual cDNA molecules so that TCRs could be counted in a quantitative, reproducible way. For every blood RNA sample, sequencing covered both the TCR alpha and TCR beta chains. As for the original processing: The median number of TCRs per sample was over 95,000, ranging from about 23,224 to 690,600. The Decombinator software suite was used to annotate the V, J and CDR3 of the TCR reads. For PS versus PT1 abundance plots, all samples were subsampled to the same number of TCRs (28,000). Expanded TCRs were defined as absent before sensitization and observed at least eight times at the 2-week time point. TCRdb cleaned the public reads at Q25 with fastp, built clones with MiXCR and kept in-frame beta chains. Records with the same CDR3 protein are collapsed into one entry carrying the most frequent genes and DNA. TCRdb, not the authors, supplied the V and J calls. The sample table holds tens of thousands of distinct CDR3 sequences, of which about 10% were seen once. The ten largest clonotypes hold approximately 4.4% of the sample.

Results and caveats for the whole study, not just this receptor: The number of PT1 expanded TCRs positively correlated with patch test score, significant at thresholds 8, 16 and 32 but not 4. Significantly more large CDR3 similarity clusters were formed by expanded TCRs than by pre-sensitization or healthy control sets, consistent with antigen-driven responses. DPC sensitization did not change how many TCRs were above 1 in 1000 frequency, and no evidence was found of alterations in global repertoire structure. Alopecia, a presumed autoimmune disease, was present in all patients, so the immune response of the patients might differ from that of healthy individuals. Repeated subsampling changed both the strength of the expansion versus patch-test correlation and the threshold at which that correlation became significant.

The source material was whole blood, sampled in connection with sensitization to the hapten diphenylcyclopropenone (DPC). This receptor was obtained from a woman aged 45 to 65 with alopecia areata. Some clones in this sample may be carry-over from other donors' samples. Here the chain combines TRBV7-9 and TRBJ1-1; a weak D assignment points to TRBD1 (6 bases agree). The sequenced DNA: TGTGCCAGCAGCCCCTCGGGGGGGGCGGGCACTGAAGCTTTCTTT. This translates into CASSPSGGAGTEAFF.